This T cell receptor beta chain came from a study of cytomegalovirus exposure and HLA in healthy donors. Study-wide results and caveats: Diagnosis of cytomegalovirus status made by the classifier reportedly showed high specificity and sensitivity. Some TCR beta chains (roughly 160 of them) were listed as cytomegalovirus-associated.

This CDR3 has 14 residues. Germline V CDR1 and CDR2: MGHRA, YSYEKL. The trim removed 1 base at V and 4 bases at J, leaving 3 bases unmatched. A roughly 120-subject validation cohort, separate from the approximately 610-subject first cohort, supplied the donors. Notes on this clone: What it binds is not known.

Repertoires were generated with immunoSEQ multiplex PCR, while TCRdb's copy carries only in-frame clones and drops some. The sample comprises about 130,000 clones, about 90% of which are singletons, and about 6.4% rests with the top ten. The chain joins TRBV4-1 to TRBJ2-5; 7 nucleotides match TRBD1. The source is a woman aged 25 to 45 in good health and CMV-seropositive. The sequenced sample was PBMCs. CDR3 sequence: CASSQGPGGETQYF. CDR3 DNA: TGCGCCAGCAGCCAAGGTCCAGGGGGAGAGACCCAGTACTTC.